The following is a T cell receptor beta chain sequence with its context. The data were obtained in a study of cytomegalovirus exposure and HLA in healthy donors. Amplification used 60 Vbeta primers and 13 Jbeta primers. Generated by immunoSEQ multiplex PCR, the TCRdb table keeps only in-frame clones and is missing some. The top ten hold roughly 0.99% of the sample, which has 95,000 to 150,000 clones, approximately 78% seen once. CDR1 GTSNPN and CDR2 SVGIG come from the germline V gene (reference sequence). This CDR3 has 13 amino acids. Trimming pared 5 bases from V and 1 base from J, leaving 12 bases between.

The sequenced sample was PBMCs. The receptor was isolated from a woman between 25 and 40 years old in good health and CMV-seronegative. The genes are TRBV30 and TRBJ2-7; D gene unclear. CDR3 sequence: CAWSITTSYEQYF. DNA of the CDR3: TGTGCCTGGTCTATAACCACGTCCTACGAGCAGTACTTC.